The next 31 T cell receptor beta chains were all read from a single sample in a study of cytomegalovirus exposure and HLA in healthy donors. PCR amplification relied on 60 Vbeta primers (plus 13 Jbeta primers). The protocol was immunoSEQ multiplex PCR, while the TCRdb copy is restricted to in-frame clones and leaves out a portion. The specimen's table records some 200,000 clones. Sequencing used PBMCs. These receptors all come from a girl aged 2 to 9 in good health and CMV-seropositive.

CDR3 in amino acids: CASTNGRGTEAFF. The CDR3 coding sequence is TGTGCCAGCACTAACGGCCGAGGCACTGAAGCTTTCTTT. This chain joins TRBV6-5 and TRBJ1-1; D not resolved. CDR1 and CDR2 (germline): MNHEY, SVGAGI. With 7 bases removed from V and 4 bases from J, the gap between germline ends came to 13 bases. This CDR3 comprises 13 residues.

The chain has TRBV29-1 and TRBJ1-4, with 7 bases that match TRBD1. Germline CDR1 and CDR2: SQVTM and ANQGSEA. V lost 2 bases, J lost 8 bases, and 11 bases stayed unmatched. This CDR3 is 15 amino acids long. CDR3 nucleotide sequence: TGCAGCGTTGAAACCGGGAAGGGGGCGGGAGAAAAACTGTTTTTT. It is translated as CSVETGKGAGEKLFF.

V usage is TRBV10-3 and J usage is TRBJ2-3; 13 positions agree with TRBD2. The V and J ends lost 3 bases and 6 bases, in that order; junction bases with no gene match: 12. The CDR3 runs 18 residues. In germline, CDR1 is ENHRY, CDR2 SYGVKD. In DNA form, the CDR3 reads TGTGCCATCAGTGATTCCCGCAGACTAGCGGGAGGTCCCGATACGCAGTATTTT. Amino acid sequence: CAISDSRRLAGGPDTQYF.

This chain joins TRBV6-1 and TRBJ1-1; D not certain. This CDR3 has 13 residues. V was pared by 6 bases and J by 4 bases, with 12 bases between. The germline CDR1 and CDR2 sequences are MNHNS and SASEGT. CDR3 region: CASRRERSTEAFF. The CDR3 coding sequence is TGTGCCAGCAGGAGGGAGCGGAGCACTGAAGCTTTCTTT.

The chain combines TRBV10-3 with TRBJ2-1, with 7 nucleotides matching TRBD2. Germline CDR1 ENHRY, CDR2 SYGVKD. The trim removed 4 bases at V and 6 bases at J, leaving 12 bases unmatched. The CDR3 contains 16 residues. This CDR3 is CAISGGGSGGGNEQFF. The DNA for the CDR3 is TGTGCCATCAGTGGGGGCGGTTCGGGGGGTGGCAATGAGCAGTTCTTC.

As for this clone: Other DNA sequences from this sample encode an identical CDR3 as well. The rearrangement links TRBV2 to TRBJ2-7; tentative D call: TRBD1 (5 bases). Trimming shortened V by 1 base and J by 2 bases, and 12 bases separated the two germline ends. Germline V gives CDR1 SNHLY, CDR2 FYNNEI. The CDR3 length is 15 residues. CDR3 DNA sequence: TGTGCCAGCAGTGAAGTATTACAGGCAACCTACGAGCAGTACTTC. Translating gives CASSEVLQATYEQYF.

The chain combines TRBV19 with TRBJ2-7; D is unresolved. The CDR3 covers 12 residues. Per germline, CDR1 LNHDA and CDR2 SQIVND (reference sequence). V lost 3 bases and J lost 5, with 8 bases in between. In nucleotides, the CDR3 is TGTGCCAGTAGTATTAGAGTCGACGAGCAGTACTTC. As protein: CASSIRVDEQYF.

The chain couples TRBV5-6 to TRBJ1-1; TRBD1 might be the D (5 bases). The V end lost 7 bases, the J end lost 11 bases, and 18 bases lay between the germline ends. Germline CDR1 and CDR2: SGHDT and YYEEEE. The CDR3 totals 12 residues. CDR3 in DNA: TGTGCCAGCCGAAGTTCAGGGCTGGGGGCTTTCTTT. Its translation: CASRSSGLGAFF.

The chain recombines TRBV27 with TRBJ1-6; weak D call: TRBD1 (6 bases). This CDR3 comprises 15 residues. With 6 bases removed from V and 9 bases from J, the gap between germline ends came to 18 bases. Germline V CDR1 and CDR2: MNHEY, SMNVEV (reference sequence). The CDR3 spells CASSQQGGGGSPLHF. Written as DNA, the CDR3 is TGTGCCAGCAGCCAACAGGGCGGCGGCGGTTCACCCCTCCACTTT.

The rearrangement joins TRBV6-1 to TRBJ2-5; 7 bases are a match to TRBD1. There are 14 residues in the CDR3. Germline V gene lookup returns CDR1 MNHNS and CDR2 SASEGT. V lost 5 bases, J lost 1 base, and 4 bases stayed unmatched. The CDR3 coding sequence is TGTGCCAGCAGTAGACAGGGATCCCAAGAGACCCAGTACTTC. Protein: CASSRQGSQETQYF.

The V and J genes are TRBV27 and TRBJ2-5, with a weak D call TRBD2 (5 bases). The closer fit of TRBJ2-7 to the DNA end suggests the J call may be wrong. Germline CDR1 and CDR2: MNHEY and SMNVEV (reference sequence). The CDR3 totals 16 residues. Here the CDR3 DNA reads TGTGCCAGCAGTTTATCTATAGCGAGGCGGGCCTACGAGCAGTACTTC. Translation: CASSLSIARRAYEQYF.

CDR3 sequence (DNA): TGTGCCACAACTTACAGGGGATCCTACGAGCAGTACTTC. Its translation: CATTYRGSYEQYF. V gene TRBV28 combines with J gene TRBJ2-7, with TRBD1 matching 7 bases. Germline CDR1 MDHEN, CDR2 SYDVKM. The CDR3 sequence is 13 residues long. V shed 10 bases and J 1 base; nucleotides not matched to a gene: 7.

V gene TRBV28 combines with J gene TRBJ1-1, with 7 bases aligning to TRBD1. Germline V gives CDR1 MDHEN, CDR2 SYDVKM. The CDR3 length is 16 residues. V shed 5 bases, J shed 0 bases, and the junction held 9 bases outside the gene matches. CDR3 coding DNA: TGTGCCAGCAGTCCCACGACAGGGTTTATGAACACTGAAGCTTTCTTT. Translating it yields CASSPTTGFMNTEAFF. The full variable domain, completed using reference TRBV28 and TRBJ1-1, is DVKVTQSSRYLVKRTGEKVFLECVQDMDHENMFWYRQDPGLGLRLIYFSYDVKMKEKGDIPEGYSVSREKKERFSLILESASTNQTSMYLCASSPTTGFMNTEAFFGQGTRLTVV.

The chain is built from TRBV4-1 and TRBJ2-3; 10 positions match TRBD2. Germline V gene sequence: CDR1 MGHRA, CDR2 YSYEKL. V gave up 4 bases and J gave up 4 bases; unmatched junction bases: 5. The CDR3 is made up of 15 amino acids. The CDR3 region is CASSPSGSLPDTQYF. The CDR3 region has the DNA TGCGCCAGCAGCCCTAGCGGGAGCCTACCAGATACGCAGTATTTT.

The rearrangement links TRBV6-1 to TRBJ1-1; 7 bases are a match to TRBD1. Germline-derived CDR1 and CDR2 are MNHNS and SASEGT. The V segment lost 4 bases and the J segment 6 bases; nucleotides outside the gene matches: 17. The CDR3 runs to 17 residues. CDR3 coding DNA: TGTGCCAGCAGTGGGAGATGGGGGGAGCCAACAGGGGCTGAAGCTTTCTTT. The encoded protein is CASSGRWGEPTGAEAFF.

The J gene is TRBJ2-7, the V gene TRBV15; the D gene is possibly TRBD2 (6 bases). This CDR3 spans 16 amino acids. Germline V gene data show CDR1 as LNHNV and CDR2 as YYDKDF (reference sequence). V was clipped by 3 bases and J by 0 bases, with 15 bases between them. CDR3: CATSSLLGLSSYEQYF. CDR3 nucleotides: TGTGCCACCAGCAGCCTTTTGGGACTCAGCTCCTACGAGCAGTACTTC.

The chain employs TRBV18 and TRBJ2-7, with D possibly being TRBD2 (6 bases). CDR1 is KGHSH, CDR2 LQKENI, per germline. The CDR3 is made up of 14 amino acids. V was clipped by 3 bases and J by 1 base, with 10 bases between them. Here the CDR3 reads CASSPLRGSYEQYF. In nucleotides, the CDR3 is TGTGCCAGCTCACCTCTCCGGGGGTCCTACGAGCAGTACTTC.

The chain is built from TRBV5-1 and TRBJ2-7; 10 bases are shared with TRBD1. The J segment lost 6 bases and the V segment lost 0 bases, leaving 6 bases of the junction unmatched. This CDR3 spans 15 amino acids. Germline V gives CDR1 SGHRS, CDR2 YFSETQ. The CDR3 loop reads CASSLAGTGDGEQYF. The CDR3 DNA follows: TGCGCCAGCAGCTTGGCCGGGACAGGGGATGGCGAGCAGTACTTC.

The chain couples TRBV19 to TRBJ1-1; TRBD1 agrees at 12 bases. In germline, CDR1 is LNHDA, CDR2 SQIVND (reference sequence). V lost 4 bases to trimming and J lost 5 bases; unmatched junction nucleotides: 8. The CDR3 loop spans 16 amino acids. CDR3 nucleotides: TGTGCCAGTAGTAAAACTGGGACAGGGGGCCTGACTGAAGCTTTCTTT. Translating gives CASSKTGTGGLTEAFF.

The rearrangement uses TRBV9 and TRBJ2-2; D possibly corresponds to TRBD1 (6 bases). The CDR3 runs 14 residues. The germline gives CDR1 SGDLS, CDR2 YYNGEE. The V and J ends lost 0 bases and 4 bases respectively, with 7 bases between them. This CDR3 is CASSVVGGTGELFF. In nucleotides, the CDR3 is TGTGCCAGCAGCGTAGTAGGGGGCACCGGGGAGCTGTTTTTT.

The CDR3 nucleotides read TGTGCCAGCAGTCCATACAATGAGCAGTTCTTC. It encodes CASSPYNEQFF. The chain uses TRBV6-1 and TRBJ2-1, with D unresolved. CDR1 is MNHNS and CDR2 is SASEGT in the germline V gene. The length of the CDR3 is 11 residues. Trimming left V 5 bases short and J 4 bases short, with 3 bases between.

DNA of the CDR3: TGTGCCAGCAGTCCTGGACTTGGGGGGATTGAGCAGTTCTTC. It is translated as CASSPGLGGIEQFF. The V gene is TRBV6-5, the J gene TRBJ2-1, with D perhaps TRBD2 (6 bases). Germline CDR1 reads MNHEY; CDR2 reads SVGAGI. The germline V and J ends were trimmed by 5 bases and 9 bases, with 17 bases remaining between them. There are 14 residues in the CDR3.

V is TRBV6-6 and J is TRBJ1-5; D possibly corresponds to TRBD1 (6 bases). Germline V gene sequence: CDR1 MNHNY, CDR2 SVGAGI (reference sequence). V was trimmed by 7 bases and J by 3 bases, leaving 16 bases between them. The CDR3 consists of 15 residues. The CDR3 loop reads CASTSGGGVNQPQHF. CDR3 nucleotides: TGTGCCAGCACCTCGGGGGGGGGCGTCAATCAGCCCCAGCATTTT.

V gene TRBV6-5 combines with J gene TRBJ2-5, with TRBD1 identical over 10 bases. The CDR3 totals 12 residues. V was pared by 6 bases and J by 11 bases, with 6 bases of the junction left unmatched. The germline gives CDR1 MNHEY, CDR2 SVGAGI. Here the CDR3 DNA reads TGTGCCAGCAGCGACAGGGGGCTTGAGCAGTACTTC. Amino acid sequence: CASSDRGLEQYF.

V usage is TRBV21-1 and J usage is TRBJ1-5. TRBV21-1 represents a pseudogene. This CDR3 is 12 amino acids long. CDR3 coding DNA: TGTGCCAGCATCGGGGGGCATCAGCCCCAGCATTTT. Translating it yields CASIGGHQPQHF.

V and J are TRBV5-1 and TRBJ2-1, with 9 bases matching TRBD2. V was pared by 0 bases and J by 0 bases, with 4 bases of the junction left unmatched. Germline V gene sequence: CDR1 SGHRS, CDR2 YFSETQ. This CDR3 is 17 amino acids long. The CDR3 DNA is TGCGCCAGCAGCTTGGCGTCTAGCGGGAACTCCTACAATGAGCAGTTCTTC. Its translation: CASSLASSGNSYNEQFF.

The CDR3 sequence is CASSTDPIGTQYF. CDR3 DNA: TGTGCCAGCAGCACAGACCCAATCGGGACCCAGTACTTC. The genes are TRBV9 and TRBJ2-5; D not resolved. Germline values: CDR1 SGDLS, CDR2 YYNGEE. Deletions cut 4 bases from V and 7 bases from J, with 14 bases between. This CDR3 is 13 amino acids long.

The rearrangement uses TRBV5-1 and TRBJ2-1; 8 positions agree with TRBD1. The CDR3 is 14 amino acids. The J segment lost 4 bases and the V segment lost 1 base, leaving 1 base of the junction unmatched. Per the germline V gene, CDR1 is SGHRS and CDR2 is YFSETQ. The CDR3 DNA sequence: TGCGCCAGCAGCTTGAGACAGGGGTACAATGAGCAGTTCTTC. Its translation: CASSLRQGYNEQFF. The whole variable domain, filled in from reference TRBV5-1 and TRBJ2-1, reads KAGVTQTPRYLIKTRGQQVTLSCSPISGHRSVSWYQQTPGQGLQFLFEYFSETQRNKGNFPGRFSGRQFSNSRSEMNVSTLELGDSALYLCASSLRQGYNEQFFGPGTRLTVL.

To note about this clone: The CDR3 does not close with the conserved phenylalanine or tryptophan, likely indicating a read error. The DNA is omitted, as the CDR3 cannot be located on it reliably, and the CDR3 follows TCRdb's listing. J is TRBJ1-2 and V is TRBV16; the table's D call, TRBD1, has no DNA check behind it. From its first to its last residue, the CDR3 has 12 amino acids. The V gene's germline CDR1 is KGHSY and CDR2 FQNENV. Here the CDR3 reads CASSQSGALLVV.

The chain couples TRBV28 to TRBJ1-4; D possibly corresponds to TRBD1 (6 bases). V dropped 3 bases and J dropped 8 bases, with 19 bases sitting between them. Germline V lookup: CDR1 MDHEN, CDR2 SYDVKM. CDR3 length: 16 residues. CDR3 bases: TGTGCCAGCAGTTTCCGATGGGGGGGGCCGGGGGAAAAACTGTTTTTT. This sequence encodes CASSFRWGGPGEKLFF.

The CDR3 reads CASSFSGTGGYEQYF. The DNA for the CDR3 is TGTGCCAGCAGTTTTTCCGGGACAGGAGGCTACGAGCAGTACTTC. V is TRBV6-5 and J is TRBJ2-7; 8 nucleotides match TRBD1. V gave up 4 bases and J gave up 3 bases; unmatched junction bases: 8. The CDR3 is 15 amino acids. Germline V CDR1 and CDR2: MNHEY, SVGAGI.